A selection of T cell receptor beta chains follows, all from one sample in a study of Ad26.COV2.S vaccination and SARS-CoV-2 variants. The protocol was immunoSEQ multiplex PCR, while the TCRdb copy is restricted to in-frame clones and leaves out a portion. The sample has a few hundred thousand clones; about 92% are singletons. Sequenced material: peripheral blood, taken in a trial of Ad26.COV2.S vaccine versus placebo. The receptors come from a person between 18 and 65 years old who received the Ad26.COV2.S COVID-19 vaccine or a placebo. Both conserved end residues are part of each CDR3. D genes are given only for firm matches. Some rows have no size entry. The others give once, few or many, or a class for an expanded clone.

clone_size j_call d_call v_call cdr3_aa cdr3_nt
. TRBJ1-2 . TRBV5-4 CASSLDQVRAGSSGYTF TGTGCCAGCAGCTTGGATCAGGTGAGGGCAGGCTCCTCCGGCTACACCTTC
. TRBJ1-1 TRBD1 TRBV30 CAWSVSGGSSEAFF TGTGCCTGGAGTGTATCAGGGGGAAGCTCTGAAGCTTTCTTT
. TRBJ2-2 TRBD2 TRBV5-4 CASSPGGPGELFF TGTGCCAGCAGCCCGGGGGGACCCGGGGAGCTGTTTTTT
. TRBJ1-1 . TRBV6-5 CASSYSSDTEAFF TGTGCCAGCAGTTACTCGTCGGACACTGAAGCTTTCTTT
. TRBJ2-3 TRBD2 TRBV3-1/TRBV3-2 CASSQVSGGGTDTQYF TGTGCCAGCAGCCAAGTAAGCGGGGGGGGCACAGATACGCAGTATTTT
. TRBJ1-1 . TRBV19 CASKKRTEAFF TGTGCCAGTAAGAAGCGGACTGAAGCTTTCTTT
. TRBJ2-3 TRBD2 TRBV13 CASSLSSSGATDTQYF TGTGCCAGCAGCTTATCCTCTAGCGGGGCCACAGATACGCAGTATTTT
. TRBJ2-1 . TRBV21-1 CASSQGGVSDEQFF TGTGCCAGCAGCCAGGGAGGGGTCTCAGATGAGCAGTTCTTC
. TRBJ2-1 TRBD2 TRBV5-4 CASSLGLAGPYNEQFF TGTGCCAGCAGCTTGGGACTAGCGGGCCCCTACAATGAGCAGTTCTTC
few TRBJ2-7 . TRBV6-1 CASSALPYTAQGPSYEQYF TGTGCCAGCAGTGCATTACCTTACACAGCCCAGGGGCCTTCCTACGAGCAGTACTTC
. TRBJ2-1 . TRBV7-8 CASSLGTYNEQFF TGTGCCAGCAGCTTGGGAACATACAATGAGCAGTTCTTC
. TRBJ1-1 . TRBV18 CASSPLDIGTEAFF TGTGCCAGCTCACCACTGGACATAGGGACTGAAGCTTTCTTT
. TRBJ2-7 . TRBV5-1 CASSLSGDGTYEQYF TGCGCCAGCAGCTTATCCGGAGACGGAACCTACGAGCAGTACTTC
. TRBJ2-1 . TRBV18 CASSPGGATYNEQFF TGTGCCAGCTCTCCTGGTGGGGCAACCTACAATGAGCAGTTCTTC
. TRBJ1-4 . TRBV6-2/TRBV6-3 CASSNSWTVAEKLFF TGTGCCAGCAGTAACAGCTGGACAGTAGCGGAAAAACTGTTTTTT
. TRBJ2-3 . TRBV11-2 CASSSLVPDTQYF TGTGCCAGCAGCTCACTAGTGCCAGATACGCAGTATTTT
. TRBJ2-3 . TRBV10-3 CAISESSTSTDTQYF TGTGCCATCAGTGAGTCGTCAACTAGCACAGATACGCAGTATTTT
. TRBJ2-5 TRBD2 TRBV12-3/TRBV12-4 CASSYSGGETQYF TGTGCCAGCAGTTATTCGGGAGGGGAGACCCAGTACTTC
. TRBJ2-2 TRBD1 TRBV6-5 CASSQQGAGELFF TGTGCCAGCAGCCAACAGGGGGCCGGGGAGCTGTTTTTT
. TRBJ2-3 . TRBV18 CASSPDIPLGGDTQYF TGTGCCAGCTCACCAGATATCCCCCTAGGGGGAGATACGCAGTATTTT
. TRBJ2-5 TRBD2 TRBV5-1 CASSLERGQETQYF TGCGCCAGCAGCTTGGAGCGGGGCCAAGAGACCCAGTACTTC
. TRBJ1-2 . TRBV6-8 CARDRDGGNYGYTF TGTGCCAGAGACCGGGACGGAGGAAACTATGGCTACACCTTC
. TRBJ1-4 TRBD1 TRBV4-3 CASSQVAGQANEKLFF TGCGCCAGCAGCCAAGTGGCAGGACAGGCTAATGAAAAACTGTTTTTT
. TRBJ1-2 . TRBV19 CASTPWGGEGYTF TGTGCCAGTACCCCCTGGGGGGGCGAAGGCTACACCTTC
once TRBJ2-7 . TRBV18 CASSPSGTTYEQYF TGTGCCAGCTCTCCGTCCGGGACGACCTACGAGCAGTACTTC
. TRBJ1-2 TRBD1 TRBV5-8 CASSLTGIYGYTF TGTGCCAGCAGCCTGACAGGGATCTATGGCTACACCTTC